The 12 T cell receptor beta chains below come from one sample, sequenced in a study of regulatory T cells in long-lasting Graves disease. The time point was: newly diagnosed GD, antithyroid drugs for less than 3 months. Isolated PBMC RNA provided the starting material for the TCR library. Through Arm-PCR of CDR3 regions and iRepertoire HTBI primers, TCR beta libraries were built. TCRdb re-analysed the multiplex PCR reads in MiXCR, keeping a single row per CDR3 protein. The sample includes about 560,000 distinct CDR3 sequences, about 16% of them seen just once. This same sample was also part of a study on T cells in Graves' hyperthyroidism and ophthalmopathy.

The sequencing here drew on peripheral blood mononuclear cells (PBMCs), taken at new diagnosis, from a patient treated with antithyroid drugs. Receptors originate from a man aged 18 to 29 with Graves disease.

The chain joins TRBV10-3 to TRBJ2-3; 11 bases map to TRBD1. The CDR3 spans 16 residues. The germline gives CDR1 ENHRY, CDR2 SYGVKD. Losses at the gene ends were 6 bases for V and 5 bases for J; bases not matched to a gene: 10. This chain's CDR3 is CAISRQGTGGGDTQYF. The CDR3 DNA reads TGTGCCATCAGCCGGCAGGGGACAGGGGGTGGAGATACGCAGTATTTT.

This clonotype was counted a few times. The gene calls are TRBV28 and TRBJ1-2, with 9 bases aligning to TRBD1. The V segment lost 10 bases and the J segment 4 bases; nucleotides outside the gene matches: 13. Per germline, CDR1 MDHEN and CDR2 SYDVKM. This CDR3 comprises 15 residues. CDR3 region: CAKSPPTGGPYGYTF. CDR3 DNA: TGTGCCAAAAGTCCCCCGACAGGGGGACCCTATGGCTACACCTTC.

This chain connects TRBV20-1 to TRBJ2-5, with D possibly TRBD1 on 6 matching bases. Per germline, CDR1 DFQATT and CDR2 SNEGSKA (reference sequence). Trimming cost V 6 bases and J 5 bases, with 13 bases left between them. The CDR3 contains 12 residues. This CDR3 is CSAFGGSETQYF. CDR3 DNA sequence: TGCAGTGCCTTTGGGGGCAGCGAGACCCAGTACTTC.

This chain links TRBV4-1 with TRBJ2-1; 7 positions match TRBD2. CDR1 and CDR2 from the germline V gene are MGHRA and YSYEKL. CDR3 size: 15 residues. Trimming at V came to 4 bases and at J to 4 bases, leaving 7 bases not matched to a gene. The CDR3 region has the DNA TGCGCCAGCAGCCCGAGTGCGGGAGCATACAATGAGCAGTTCTTC. This sequence encodes CASSPSAGAYNEQFF.

The rearrangement joins TRBV7-3 to TRBJ2-6, with TRBD2 as a possible D gene (6 bases). Germline lookup yields CDR1 SGHTA and CDR2 FQGTGA. The CDR3 runs 15 residues. The V end was cut by 4 bases, the J end by 0 bases, with 7 bases between. Here the CDR3 DNA reads TGTGCCAGCAGCTGGGGGGTCTCTGGGGCCAACGTCCTGACTTTC. It codes for CASSWGVSGANVLTF.

This clonotype was observed a handful of times. This chain links TRBV3-1 with TRBJ2-3; no firm D call. The CDR3 has 16 amino acids. Germline V lookup: CDR1 LGHDT, CDR2 YNNKEL (reference sequence). Between the trimmed V and J ends, which lost 2 bases and 1 base, there was a span of 13 bases. CDR3 sequence reads: CASSQSEWWGTDTQYF. CDR3 sequence (DNA): TGTGCCAGCAGCCAAAGTGAGTGGTGGGGCACAGATACGCAGTATTTT.

This chain links TRBV5-4 with TRBJ2-1; D not certain. CDR1 and CDR2 (germline): SGHNT, YYREEE (reference sequence). V was pared by 4 bases and J by 5 bases, with 16 bases between. This CDR3 has 15 amino acids. Here the CDR3 reads CASSPWTPGHNEQFF. The CDR3 nucleotides are TGTGCCAGCAGCCCGTGGACCCCCGGACACAATGAGCAGTTCTTC.

This clonotype was seen a handful of times. V is TRBV5-1 and J is TRBJ1-5; D might be TRBD1 (6 bases). The V end was cut by 4 bases, the J end by 7 bases, with 15 bases between. This CDR3 contains 14 residues. Germline CDR1 reads SGHRS; CDR2 reads YFSETQ. Here the CDR3 DNA reads TGCGCCAGCAGCCAGGGGACGGGCGGACAGCCCCAGCATTTT. It is translated as CASSQGTGGQPQHF.

This clonotype was detected a few times. The V gene is TRBV7-9, the J gene TRBJ2-7; possible D gene TRBD1, 6 bases. Germline V gene sequence: CDR1 SEHNR, CDR2 FQNEAQ (reference sequence). Between the trimmed V and J ends, which lost 0 bases and 3 bases, there was a span of 15 bases. This CDR3 contains 16 residues. The CDR3 DNA is TGTGCCAGCAGCTTAGCATTGCAGGGGTTCGGCTACGAGCAGTACTTC. Translated: CASSLALQGFGYEQYF.

This chain joins TRBV15 and TRBJ2-7, with TRBD2 as a possible D gene (5 bases). The CDR3 sequence is 12 residues long. Deletions cut 5 bases from V and 4 bases from J, with 9 bases between. Germline V gene sequence: CDR1 LNHNV, CDR2 YYDKDF (reference sequence). DNA for the CDR3: TGTGCCACCAGCGGATGGACTTACGAGCAGTACTTC. This sequence encodes CATSGWTYEQYF.

This clonotype was seen a handful of times. The chain uses TRBV10-3 and TRBJ1-6, with unresolved D. The CDR3 loop spans 14 amino acids. Germline V lookup: CDR1 ENHRY, CDR2 SYGVKD. V dropped 3 bases and J dropped 2 bases, with 5 bases sitting between them. CDR3 region: CAISEGTYNSPLHF. The CDR3 DNA follows: TGTGCCATCAGTGAAGGGACCTATAATTCACCCCTCCACTTT.

This clonotype has at least ten counts. This sequence joins TRBV30 and TRBJ1-2, with no clear D. The germline CDR1 and CDR2 sequences are GTSNPN and SVGIG (reference sequence). The CDR3 consists of 13 residues. Deletions cut 1 base from V and 4 bases from J, with 10 bases between. CDR3 sequence: CAWSGTWGYGYTF. In nucleotides, the CDR3 is TGTGCCTGGAGTGGGACGTGGGGCTATGGCTACACCTTC.